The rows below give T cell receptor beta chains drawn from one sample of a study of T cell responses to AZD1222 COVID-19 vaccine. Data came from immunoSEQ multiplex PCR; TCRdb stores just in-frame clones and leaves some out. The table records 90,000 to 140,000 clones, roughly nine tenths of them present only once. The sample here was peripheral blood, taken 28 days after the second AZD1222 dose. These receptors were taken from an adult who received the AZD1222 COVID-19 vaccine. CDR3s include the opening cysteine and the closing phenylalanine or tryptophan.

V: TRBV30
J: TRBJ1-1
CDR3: CAWSVGGASEAFF

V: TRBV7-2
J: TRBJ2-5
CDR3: CASSPLGLLQETQYF

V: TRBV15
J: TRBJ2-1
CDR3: CATSGVLGEQFF

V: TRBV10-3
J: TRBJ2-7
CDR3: CAISEGGLGNSYEQYF

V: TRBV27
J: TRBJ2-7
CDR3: CASSLGGLSYEQYF

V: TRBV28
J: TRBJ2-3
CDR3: CASRQASKRALMGTTDTQYF

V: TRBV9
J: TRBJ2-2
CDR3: CASSVVDTGELFF

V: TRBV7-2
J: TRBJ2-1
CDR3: CASSFSGLVNNEQFF

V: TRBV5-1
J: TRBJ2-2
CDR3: CASSLALTNTGELFF

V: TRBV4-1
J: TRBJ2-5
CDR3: CASSQTGLRSETQYF

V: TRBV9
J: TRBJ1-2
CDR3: CASSGQGTRGYTF

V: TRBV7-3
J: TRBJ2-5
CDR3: CASSLTSGRPQETQYF

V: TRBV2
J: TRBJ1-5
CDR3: CASSAGTGGNQPQHF

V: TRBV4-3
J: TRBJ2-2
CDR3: CASSQQAGVDGELFF

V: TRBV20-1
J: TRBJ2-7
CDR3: CSASPSQVARSSYEQYF

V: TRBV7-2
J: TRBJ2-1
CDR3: CASSLGGRYNEQFF

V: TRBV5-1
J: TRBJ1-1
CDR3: CASSWGSGNTEAFF

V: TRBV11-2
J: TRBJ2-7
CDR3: CASSFGQPHEQYF

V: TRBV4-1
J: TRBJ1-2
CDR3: CASSHGQGRDGYTF

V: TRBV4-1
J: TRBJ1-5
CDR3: CASSQDRTGYNQPQHF